This T cell receptor beta chain was documented in a study of siplizumab effects on memory and regulatory T cells. The study, taken as a whole, reports: Among alloreactive clones, only a minor fraction mapped to unstimulated subsets. An assignable naive or memory phenotype was lacking in roughly 75-96% of proliferating CD4+ or CD8+ clones. Naive T cells, seemingly more diverse than memory cells, seemed major alloresponse contributors.

Per germline, CDR1 MNHEY and CDR2 SMNVEV (reference sequence). The V gene lost 8 bases and the J gene lost 4 bases, with 12 bases spanning the gap. CDR3 length: 12 residues. On this clone itself: The antigen remains unidentified.

Clones were sequenced by immunoSEQ multiplex PCR, and TCRdb holds only the in-frame ones, with some missing. The data contain 70,000 or so clones, about 89% of them singletons. Sequences were obtained from CD8+ T cells sorted from blood. The rearrangement uses TRBV27 and TRBJ2-7; D might be TRBD1 (6 bases). This clonotype was obtained from a human donor in good health. The CDR3 loop reads CASLDSDYEQYF. Here the CDR3 DNA reads TGTGCCAGCTTGGACAGCGATTACGAGCAGTACTTC.